This section outlines one TCR beta chain sequence together with its context. This clonotype was counted at least ten times. The antigen this receptor binds is unknown. Base quality data are lacking; no much larger clone is found one base away. Library creation used multiplex PCR. Reads for this sample came from an Illumina HiSeq 4000. iRepertoire HTBI primers and Arm-PCR amplification of CDR3 regions were used to construct TCR beta libraries. Gel purification was performed on PCR products prior to sequencing. The study's processing was this. A total of around 59 TRBV and 14 TRBJ segments were identified across samples and were used for gene usage analysis of CDR3 amino acid clonotypes. COPE and FqMerger were used to merge the filtered high-quality paired reads into contigs. BLAST was used to align contigs to IMGT TRBV, TRBD and TRBJ reference genes, with CDR3 defined following IMGT. Highly expanded clones were defined as clonotypes with a frequency above 0.1%. Shannon entropy was used to measure repertoire diversity, and the Gini coefficient was used to measure V-J evenness. Public clonotypes were defined as clonotypes shared by more than one individual. TCRdb cleaned the public reads at Q25 with fastp, built clones with MiXCR and kept in-frame beta chains. Records with the same CDR3 protein are collapsed into one entry carrying the most frequent genes and DNA. What appears here as the V and J calls and clone size reflects TCRdb's work, not the paper's. In this sample the table shows roughly 520,000 distinct CDR3 sequences, 12% of which occur a single time. Around 9.3% of the sample is taken by the ten largest.

Between the V and J ends, shortened by 2 bases and 7 bases respectively, the junction contains 17 bases. The CDR3 spans 15 residues, from the cysteine through the phenylalanine. CDR3 DNA is the only sequence kept; it has 45 bases, read in frame from the first base. Per the germline V gene, MNHEY is the CDR1 and SVGEGT is the CDR2. The sample originates from a study of regulatory T cells in long-lasting Graves disease (dated by TCRdb to the early 2020s). Describing the broader study: Antithyroid drugs had been taken for less than 3 months by newly diagnosed Graves' disease patients. A total of around 35 samples underwent TCR sequencing: about 13 from persistent and about 20 from newly diagnosed Graves' disease patients. Persistent Graves' disease patients were compared with newly diagnosed Graves' disease patients by peripheral blood TCR sequencing and RNA sequencing. The study was conducted in China and was registered as a clinical trial.

The sample's time point label, decoded: newly diagnosed GD, antithyroid drugs for less than 3 months. For both TCR sequencing and RNA sequencing, RNA was extracted from PBMCs using TRIzol. The diagnosis of Graves' disease was made according to American Thyroid Association guidelines. Patients for the study were recruited at an endocrinology department in Xi'an, China. Each patient gave approximately 9 milliliters of peripheral blood, collected in an EDTA anticoagulant tube. Ficoll Paque Plus density gradient separation was used to isolate PBMCs, and no further T cell sorting was performed. An Agilent 2100 Bioanalyzer and agarose gel were used to check RNA quality, while a NanoDrop 2000 measured RNA concentration. The paper as a whole reports these results and caveats: Patients with persistent disease shared more public clonotypes (approximately 2,500) than newly diagnosed patients did (around 930). Only peripheral blood was studied, because thyroid tissue, the primary lesion, was inaccessible. Sequencing and analysis were limited to the TCR beta chain. The authors noted that the small sample size was a limitation that may lower accuracy. Persistent disease showed preferential use of TRBV28, TRBJ1-2 and TRBJ2-5, whereas newly diagnosed disease favored TRBV20-1 and TRBJ2-1. Persistent Graves' disease patients showed lower TCR Shannon entropy and fewer highly expanded clones than newly diagnosed patients, suggesting clonal expansion.

Another study also made use of these data, one on T cells in Graves' hyperthyroidism and ophthalmopathy. In that second paper, the authors write: Graves' hyperthyroidism was defined as stable when no progression to ophthalmopathy occurred over 18 months of follow-up. Hyperthyroidism patients were newly diagnosed, had a disease duration of under 2 months, and were aged 18 to 65 years. Patients with uncontrolled infections, other autoimmune diseases, pregnancy or lactation were excluded. Diagnoses were established on the basis of clinical symptoms, serum thyroxine and TRAb, thyroid ultrasound, and orbital computed tomography. The first round of RT-PCR for the TCR CDR3 was performed with the HTBI primer set and the Qiagen OneStep RT-PCR kit. Blood samples also contained most of the expanded thyroid clonotypes (frequency above 0.001), which suggests that blood repertoires may reflect thyroid immune responses. Ophthalmopathy was separated from stable hyperthyroidism by a 13 V-J signature model, with around 90% sensitivity and roughly 81% specificity obtained in cross-validation and 80%/75% obtained in testing. In validation, the model predicted progression to ophthalmopathy a median of around six months before onset, with around 70% sensitivity and roughly 79% specificity. A discovery cohort of roughly 100 patients, approximately 45 with Graves' ophthalmopathy and about 58 with stable Graves' hyperthyroidism, was used to find distinguishing TCR V-J signatures. Whether ophthalmopathy could be predicted prospectively was tested in an independent validation cohort made up of roughly 19 hyperthyroidism patients plus 17 patients who later progressed to ophthalmopathy. The roughly 100 discovery patients were randomly divided into training and test sets at a 7:3 ratio. The study also compared thyroid tissue and blood T-cell repertoires from five or six Graves' hyperthyroidism patients. Once sampling was done, hyperthyroidism patients were given methimazole at a starting dose of 30 mg daily, whereas ophthalmopathy patients were given high-dose intravenous methylprednisolone. A second multiplex PCR round built the libraries, followed by size selection and purification. Sequencing of the libraries was done on an Illumina HiSeq2000 using paired-end 100 bp reads. SOAPnuke was used to process the raw data, throwing out any read that contained adapters or uncalled bases, had a mean Phred below 15, or lacked an exact constant-primer or identifier match. COPE v1.2.5 was used to merge high-quality paired reads, and clonotypes were defined as unique nucleotide sequences. Clonotypes were aligned to IMGT TRBV, TRBD and TRBJ reference segments using MiTCR v1.1. The analysis included only V-J combinations with a frequency above 0.0001, which together covered 99.2% of the repertoires. The TCS score was defined as F50 (clonal expansion) divided by E x V (chaos), with BLOSUM62-based TCRdist calculated between CDR3 peptides within each V-J. Welch's t-statistics and random forest reduced around 520 V-J features to roughly 13, which were used in a naive Bayes classifier (R e1071). Sample size was not statistically predetermined, and investigators were not blinded to group allocation. According to the paper, TCR Vbeta CDR3 sequencing was carried out on 135 peripheral blood samples, which came from some 41 ophthalmopathy, fewer than 80 hyperthyroidism and some 17 progressor patients.

The rearrangement combines TRBV6-2 or TRBV6-3 with TRBJ1-2; matching of 5 bases hints at TRBD1 as the D gene. Material: peripheral blood mononuclear cells (PBMCs), obtained at new diagnosis, from a patient treated with antithyroid drugs. The receptor was derived from a woman in her thirties with Graves disease. Donor details come from another sample of the same person, matched by shared clones. The DNA sequence follows: TGTGCCAGCAGTTACCCCCCCGGGACCTTCCTTGGCTACACCTTC. Its amino acids are CASSYPPGTFLGYTF.